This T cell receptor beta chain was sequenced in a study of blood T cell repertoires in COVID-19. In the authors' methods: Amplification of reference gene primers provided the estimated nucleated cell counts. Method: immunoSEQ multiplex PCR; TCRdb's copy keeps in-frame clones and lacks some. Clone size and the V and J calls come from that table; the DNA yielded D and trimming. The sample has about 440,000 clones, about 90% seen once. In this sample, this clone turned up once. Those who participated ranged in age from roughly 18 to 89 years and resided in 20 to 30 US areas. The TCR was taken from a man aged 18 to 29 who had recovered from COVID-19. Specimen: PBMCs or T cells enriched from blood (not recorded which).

CDR3 residues: CASSIPRQGRGERSYTF. In nucleotides, the CDR3 is TGTGCCAGTAGTATTCCGAGACAGGGAAGAGGGGAACGGAGCTACACCTTC. The J gene is TRBJ1-2, the V gene TRBV19; 7 bases agree with TRBD1. Per germline, CDR1 LNHDA and CDR2 SQIVND (reference sequence). This CDR3 spans 17 amino acids. V shed 3 bases, J shed 9 bases, and the junction held 19 bases outside the gene matches.